This TCR beta chain was observed in a study of T cells in Graves' hyperthyroidism and ophthalmopathy. RNA transcripts yielded amplified TCR beta CDR3 regions. The primer set for the first-round RT-PCR of the TCR CDR3 was HTBI. TCRdb itself ran the multiplex PCR reads through MiXCR, one entry per CDR3 protein. The sample shows 150,000 to 200,000 distinct CDR3 sequences, 17% of them seen only once. The CDR3 covers 15 residues. The germline V gene has CDR1 LGHNA and CDR2 YNFKEQ. The V end was cut by 0 bases, the J end by 4 bases, with 9 bases between. About this clonotype: Antigen unknown.

The study, taken as a whole, reports: In validation, the model predicted ophthalmopathy. These predictions came a median approximately six months before onset. Using 13 V-J features, a model discriminated ophthalmopathy from stable hyperthyroidism.

The study defined stable Graves' hyperthyroidism as no ophthalmopathy progression within 18 months. Hyperthyroidism had been newly diagnosed in patients aged 18 to 65, and its duration was under 2 months. The sequence came from a woman in her forties or fifties with Graves' hyperthyroidism. Sequencing used blood. The chain carries TRBV4-2 and TRBJ2-2, with D tentatively TRBD2 (6 bases). In DNA form, the CDR3 reads TGTGCCAGCAGCCAAGATTTCGGGGGCACCGGGGAGCTGTTTTTT. Its translation: CASSQDFGGTGELFF.